A selection of T cell receptor beta chains follows, all from one sample in a study of T cell repertoires in cytomegalovirus infection. TCRdb re-derived calls from the reads in MiXCR, one entry per CDR3 protein. The table shows 300,000 or so distinct CDR3 sequences, with 25% occurring only once. Their cognate antigens are unknown. Material: cultured PBMCs, obtained from culture after CMV antigen stimulation. The receptors derive from a human donor in good health (CMV status not recorded). Some clones in this sample may be carry-over from other donors' samples. CDR3s include the opening cysteine and the closing phenylalanine or tryptophan. The D gene is left open where the match is weak. Clone size is given for some rows only: seen once, a few or many times, or a class if the clone is expanded.

>many|TRBD1|TRBV7-2|TRBJ1-6
CASSPGQVGASPLHF
TGTGCCAGCAGCCCGGGACAGGTGGGGGCCTCACCCCTCCACTTT
>many|-|TRBV7-9|TRBJ2-1
CASSPFLANNEQFF
TGTGCCAGCAGCCCATTTCTAGCGAACAATGAGCAGTTCTTC
>-|-|TRBV19|TRBJ1-2
CASNLWTEDGYTF
TGTGCCAGTAATTTATGGACGGAGGATGGCTACACCTTC
>-|-|TRBV28|TRBJ1-5
CASSQYRNQPQHF
TGTGCCAGCAGCCAATACAGGAACCAGCCCCAGCATTTT
>few|TRBD1|TRBV7-7|TRBJ2-6
CASSLGTEGFSGANVLTF
TGTGCTAGCAGCTTAGGGACAGAAGGGTTCTCTGGGGCCAACGTCCTGACTTTC
>-|-|TRBV19|TRBJ2-1
CASTLDGNSGSSYNEQFF
TGTGCCAGTACTTTGGACGGGAACAGCGGTAGCTCCTACAATGAGCAGTTCTTC
>few|TRBD1|TRBV6-4|TRBJ2-3
CASSDSDRDTQYF
TGTGCCAGCAGTGACTCGGACAGGGATACGCAGTATTTT
>many|TRBD2|TRBV27|TRBJ2-5
CASSKAGGYQETQYF
TGTGCCAGCAGTAAGGCGGGAGGGTACCAAGAGACCCAGTACTTC
>many|-|TRBV7-2|TRBJ1-2
CASSYADGFYGYTF
TGTGCCAGCAGCTATGCGGACGGCTTCTATGGCTACACCTTC
>few|TRBD2|TRBV15|TRBJ2-1
CATSRTWAGTSTYNEQFF
TGTGCCACCAGCAGAACCTGGGCCGGGACTAGCACCTACAATGAGCAGTTCTTC
>many|TRBD2|TRBV7-2|TRBJ2-5
CASSLATRTSLGVLKETQYF
TGTGCCAGCAGCTTAGCTACCCGGACTAGCCTAGGGGTCTTGAAAGAGACCCAGTACTTC
>-|-|TRBV2|TRBJ2-2
CASSEEAGHNPPGELFF
TGTGCCAGCAGTGAAGAAGCGGGACATAACCCCCCCGGGGAGCTGTTTTTT
>many|-|TRBV7-2|TRBJ1-1
CASSLNRVTEAFF
TGTGCCAGCAGCTTAAACAGGGTCACTGAAGCTTTCTTT
>once|-|TRBV30|TRBJ1-6
CAWKSPRAYNSPLHF
TGTGCCTGGAAAAGCCCACGAGCCTATAATTCACCCCTCCACTTT
>-|-|TRBV12-3/TRBV12-4|TRBJ1-1
CASSSRGSEAFF
TGTGCCAGCAGTTCTCGGGGCTCTGAAGCTTTCTTT
>-|-|TRBV4-1|TRBJ2-1
CASSQDGGAGPYNEQFF
TGCGCCAGCAGCCAAGATGGGGGAGCGGGTCCCTACAATGAGCAGTTCTTC
>many|-|TRBV6-2/TRBV6-3|TRBJ1-1
CASSYDRRRAGNTEAFF
TGTGCCAGCAGTTACGACCGGCGACGGGCCGGGAACACTGAAGCTTTCTTT
>many|TRBD2|TRBV7-2|TRBJ2-2
CASRREGTSTGELFF
TGTGCCAGCAGAAGAGAGGGGACTAGTACCGGGGAGCTGTTTTTT
>few|-|TRBV27|TRBJ1-1
CASSIVANTEAFF
TGTGCCAGCAGTATCGTAGCGAACACTGAAGCTTTCTTT
>few|-|TRBV20-1|TRBJ2-5
CSARRAETQYF
TGCAGTGCTAGACGCGCAGAGACCCAGTACTTC
>-|-|TRBV20-1|TRBJ1-5
CSFVDRIGQPQHF
TGCAGTTTTGTTGACCGGATTGGTCAGCCCCAGCATTTT
>few|TRBD1|TRBV27|TRBJ2-1
CASRTGGTGNEQFF
TGTGCCAGCAGGACAGGGGGTACAGGGAATGAGCAGTTCTTC
>few|TRBD2|TRBV27|TRBJ2-6
CASSLRLAGTSGANVLTF
TGTGCCAGCAGTTTAAGGCTAGCGGGGACCTCTGGGGCCAACGTCCTGACTTTC
>few|TRBD1|TRBV19|TRBJ2-2
CASSIDQDRVTGELFF
TGTGCCAGTAGTATAGATCAGGACAGGGTGACCGGGGAGCTGTTTTTT
>-|TRBD2|TRBV7-4|TRBJ2-1
CASRRAGGNPYNEQFF
TGTGCCAGTAGGAGAGCGGGAGGAAACCCCTACAATGAGCAGTTCTTC
>many|-|TRBV19|TRBJ1-2
CASSPTGRNYGYTF
TGTGCCAGTAGCCCAACAGGGCGCAACTATGGCTACACCTTC
>-|-|TRBV28|TRBJ2-1
CASSLPGATGHSWQFF
TGTGCCAGCAGTTTACCCGGGGCGACAGGTCACTCCTGGCAGTTCTTC
>-|-|TRBV6-1|TRBJ1-3
CASSESGGSGNTIYF
TGTGCCAGCAGTGAATCGGGGGGATCTGGAAACACCATATATTTT
>few|TRBD1|TRBV28|TRBJ1-2
CASSPGDRGSTYTF
TGTGCCAGCAGTCCAGGGGACAGGGGATCGACCTACACCTTC
>few|-|TRBV24-1|TRBJ2-1
CATSGSGDEQFF
TGTGCCACCAGCGGTAGTGGGGATGAGCAGTTCTTC
>few|TRBD2|TRBV11-2|TRBJ2-5
CASSSFFDLAGGPEQETQYF
TGTGCCAGCAGCTCGTTTTTTGACCTAGCGGGAGGGCCGGAGCAAGAGACCCAGTACTTC
>-|-|TRBV5-6|TRBJ1-1
CASSLDLGYTEAFF
TGTGCCAGCAGCTTGGATCTGGGCTACACTGAAGCTTTCTTT
>many|TRBD2|TRBV7-8|TRBJ2-5
CASSSTTSGQETQYF
TGTGCCAGCAGCTCGACGACTAGCGGGCAAGAGACCCAGTACTTC
>few|-|TRBV6-2/TRBV6-3|TRBJ2-3
CASSYAVGERRTDTQYF
TGTGCCAGCAGTTACGCGGTTGGTGAGAGGCGCACAGATACGCAGTATTTT
>-|TRBD2|TRBV7-3|TRBJ2-1
CASSSSGGGHEQFF
TGTGCCAGCAGCTCTAGCGGGGGGGGGCATGAGCAGTTCTTC
>-|-|TRBV11-2|TRBJ2-3
CASTLFSRGAVTQYF
TGTGCCAGCACCTTATTTTCTAGGGGCGCTGTAACGCAGTATTTT
>few|TRBD1|TRBV7-2|TRBJ2-1
CANSSAGGWGQFF
TGTGCCAACAGCTCCGCAGGGGGCTGGGGGCAGTTCTTC
>many|TRBD1|TRBV12-5|TRBJ1-5
CASGSGQGDQPQHF
TGTGCTAGTGGGTCGGGACAGGGGGATCAGCCCCAGCATTTT
>many|TRBD1|TRBV7-3|TRBJ2-1
CASSFEQGLGNEQFF
TGTGCCAGCAGCTTTGAACAGGGGTTGGGCAATGAGCAGTTCTTC
>-|TRBD1|TRBV7-3|TRBJ2-1
CASSLLGTGAYNEQFF
TGTGCCAGCAGCTTACTCGGGACAGGAGCTTACAATGAGCAGTTCTTC
>few|-|TRBV4-3|TRBJ2-1
CASSPGTTNEQFF
TGCGCCAGCAGCCCCGGGACAACCAATGAGCAGTTCTTC